This T cell receptor (beta chain) derives from a study of PD-1 blockade in classical Hodgkin lymphoma. At the level of the study: With a 2-week interval, patients received intravenous nivolumab at 3 mg/kg.

Broader study findings: In CD4+ cells, TCR diversity went up significantly by C4D1, but in CD8+ cells it did not.

Only in-frame clones appear in the TCRdb table, and some are missing; sequencing was by immunoSEQ multiplex PCR. The sample contains 55,000 to 80,000 clones, just over 90% of which appear only once. V gave up 2 bases and J gave up 0 bases, with 19 bases separating them. The CDR3 totals 17 residues. CDR1 is GTSNPN and CDR2 is SVGIG in the germline V gene (reference sequence). Of note for this clone: Its antigen is as yet unknown.

Each and every patient relapsed after autologous stem cell transplantation, and patients got differing brentuximab vedotin exposure. The chain couples TRBV30 to TRBJ1-1; D not certain. The sequence was obtained from a human donor with classical Hodgkin lymphoma. The source material was peripheral blood mononuclear cells (PBMCs), sampled at baseline. This CDR3 is CAWSWGGPGNMNTEAFF. DNA for the CDR3: TGTGCCTGGAGTTGGGGAGGGCCTGGTAACATGAACACTGAAGCTTTCTTT.